This TCR beta chain is drawn from a study of blood T cells in healthy people across ages. Broader study findings: With age, beta diversity per million T cells declined roughly linearly, significantly by 30 to 40.

PCR was performed a second time for about 7 to 11 cycles using a sample-barcoded 5' primer and a J-beta primer mix. TCRdb analysed the 5' RACE reads with MiXCR anew, one entry per CDR3 protein. The sample lists approximately 580,000 distinct CDR3 sequences, less than 25% occurring once. This clonotype has at least ten counts. Antigen specificity is unknown. These data were likewise used in another study, on T cells of mothers and their children. That publication notes: The TCR beta CDR3 read count exceeded 8.5 million for each mother and was about 3 million for each child. No clones detected were persistent microchimeric T cell clones.

Sequenced sample: blood. This receptor was identified in a boy younger than 18 in good health.

As DNA, the CDR3 is TGTGCCACCAGTGATTTGGCAGGGGGCCCTGAGACCCAGTACTTC. Translation: CATSDLAGGPETQYF. This chain connects TRBV24-1 to TRBJ2-5; 8 bases are a match to TRBD1. Germline V gene data show CDR1 as KGHDR and CDR2 as SFDVKD. The CDR3 loop spans 15 amino acids. V shed 0 bases, J shed 5 bases, and the junction held 4 bases outside the gene matches.